Following are 32 T cell receptor gamma chains from one sample sequenced in a study of gamma-delta chains in newborns, infants, children. TCRdb reanalysed the reads with CATT. The sample consists of 1,500 or so gamma-chain clones, about 66% of them appearing once. What was sequenced was blood. Receptors were obtained from a child who was a newborn, infant or young child, either healthy, febrile or measles-vaccinated (not recorded which).

This clone was detected once. The J segment was not called; the V segment is TRGV9. CDR1 is GITISATS and CDR2 is ISYDGTV in the germline V gene (reference sequence). This CDR3 contains 13 residues. As DNA, the CDR3 is TGTGCCTTGTGGGAGGTGCAAGGCAAAAACAAACTCTTT. It is translated as CALWEVQGKNKLF.

The V call is TRGV9, the J call TRGJ1 or TRGJ2. TCRdb gives no J gene; it was assigned here by matching the DNA to germline. Germline CDR1 is GITISATS and CDR2 is ISYDGTV (reference sequence). V gave up 0 bases and J gave up 12 bases; unmatched junction bases: 14. CDR3 length: 14 residues. CDR3 in amino acids: CALWEVRTTGRKLF. The CDR3 DNA sequence: TGTGCCTTGTGGGAGGTGCGCACGACGGGGAGGAAACTCTTT.

Comment on this clone: Other DNA sequences from this sample encode an identical CDR3 as well. This sequence joins TRGV9 and TRGJP. Germline matching of the DNA provided the J gene here, since TCRdb leaves it blank. Germline V lookup: CDR1 GITISATS, CDR2 ISYDGTV (reference sequence). The ends lost 1 base at V and 5 bases at J; junction bases unmatched: 2. The CDR3 has 16 amino acids. The CDR3 loop is CALWEVKELGKKIKVF. CDR3 DNA: TGTGCCTTGTGGGAGGTAAAAGAGTTGGGCAAAAAAATCAAGGTATTT.

Only one count was recorded for this clone. The V gene is TRGV9, the J gene TRGJ1 or TRGJ2. The J gene is absent in TCRdb and was assigned here via DNA matching to germline. In germline, CDR1 is GITISATS, CDR2 ISYDGTV (reference sequence). V shed 1 base, J shed 8 bases, and the junction held 2 bases outside the gene matches. This CDR3 has 11 residues. The CDR3 DNA follows: TGTGCCTTGTGGGAGGTCGATAAGAAACTCTTT. Its translation: CALWEVDKKLF.

Details on this clone: Sequence at one end of the junction differs from germline and may be a read error. The V and J genes are TRGV4 and TRGJ1 or TRGJ2. TCRdb is silent on the J gene; assignment here came from matching the DNA to germline. The CDR3 consists of 13 residues. Germline CDR1 is EGSTGY and CDR2 is YDSYTSSV. CDR3 residues: CATWGGQYYKKLF. The CDR3, as DNA: TGTGCCACCTGGGGTGGGCAGTATTATAAGAAACTCTTT.

Of note for this clone: A read error may account for a junction end that differs from germline. This same CDR3 is encoded by further DNA sequences in the sample. The chain uses TRGV9 and TRGJP. Because TCRdb records no J gene, it was assigned here through a match of the DNA to germline. The CDR3 runs to 17 residues. CDR1 and CDR2 (germline): GITISATS, ISYDGTV (reference sequence). CDR3 loop: CALWEVFQEGGKKIKVF. The CDR3 DNA reads as TGTGCCCTGTGGGAGGTGTTTCAAGAGGGGGGCAAAAAAATCAAGGTATTT.

The chain is built from TRGV2 and TRGJ1 or TRGJ2. TCRdb carries no J gene annotation; the J gene was assigned here by matching the DNA with germline. The V gene end was trimmed by 0 bases and the J gene end by 12 bases; junction bases not matched to a gene: 5. This CDR3 has 11 residues. CDR1 and CDR2 (germline): EGSNGY, YDSYNSKV. CDR3 nucleotide sequence: TGTGCCACCTGGGACGGGCCGAGGAAACTCTTT. Translation gives CATWDGPRKLF.

The CDR3 coding sequence is TGTGCCTATACCACTGGTTGGTTCAAGATATTT. Translated: CAYTTGWFKIF. The J gene is given as TRGJP1, and the V gene is not called. CDR3 size: 11 residues.

With respect to this clone: Other DNA sequences in this specimen translate into the identical CDR3. V and J are TRGV2 and TRGJ1 or TRGJ2. TCRdb offers no J gene call, so here the DNA was matched to germline to obtain one. The length of the CDR3 is 13 residues. Germline values: CDR1 EGSNGY, CDR2 YDSYNSKV. V was pared by 0 bases and J by 7 bases, with 6 bases of the junction left unmatched. The DNA for the CDR3 is TGTGCCACCTGGGACGGGCCGGACTATAAGAAACTCTTT. Amino acid sequence: CATWDGPDYKKLF.

This clone has just a few counts. The chain couples TRGV9 to TRGJP. The J gene comes from matching the DNA to germline here; TCRdb lacks it. The germline CDR1 and CDR2 sequences are GITISATS and ISYDGTV (reference sequence). Trimming removed 2 bases from V and 7 bases from J; junction bases left unmatched: 11. This CDR3 region has 18 residues. The CDR3 bases are TGTGCCTTGTGGGAGGGCCCTCGGGGGGAGTTGGGCAAAAAAATCAAGGTATTT. It specifies CALWEGPRGELGKKIKVF.

The count of this clone is one. The genes are TRGV9 and TRGJ1 or TRGJ2. No J gene was available from TCRdb, and it was assigned here by a germline match of the DNA. Germline CDR1 and CDR2: GITISATS and ISYDGTV (reference sequence). This CDR3 comprises 12 residues. The V and J ends lost 3 bases and 11 bases, in that order; junction bases with no gene match: 10. The CDR3 loop is CALWELRGEKLF. CDR3 nucleotides: TGTGCCTTGTGGGAGCTCCGGGGCGAGAAACTCTTT.

The chain couples TRGV9 to TRGJP. No J segment appears in TCRdb, so it was assigned here by matching the sequence to germline. V shed 2 bases and J 3 bases; nucleotides not matched to a gene: 7. The CDR3 sequence is 18 residues long. Germline assignment: CDR1 GITISATS and CDR2 ISYDGTV (reference sequence). The CDR3 sequence is CALWEALKQELGKKIKVF. CDR3 nucleotides: TGTGCCTTGTGGGAGGCATTGAAGCAAGAGTTGGGCAAAAAAATCAAGGTATTT.

There are a few counts of this clone. The rearrangement joins TRGV8 to TRGJP2. The J gene was not available in TCRdb and was assigned here by matching the DNA to germline segments. Losses at the gene ends were 5 bases for V and 15 bases for J; bases not matched to a gene: 6. Germline CDR1 is VENAVY and CDR2 is YDSYNSRV. The length of the CDR3 is 10 residues. This CDR3 is CATWVGVKTF. DNA of the CDR3: TGTGCCACCTGGGTTGGGGTCAAGACGTTT.

The V and J genes are TRGV9 and TRGJP. No J gene is reported in TCRdb; it was inferred here by comparing the DNA with germline. The CDR3 totals 15 residues. V was pared by 2 bases and J by 11 bases, with 6 bases of the junction left unmatched. Germline V gene data show CDR1 as GITISATS and CDR2 as ISYDGTV (reference sequence). This CDR3 is CALWEDGVGKKIKVF. For the CDR3, the DNA is TGTGCCTTGTGGGAGGACGGGGTGGGCAAAAAAATCAAGGTATTT.

This sequence joins TRGV9 and TRGJP. Trimming removed 6 bases from V and 4 bases from J; junction bases left unmatched: 0. Germline CDR1 and CDR2: GITISATS and ISYDGTV (reference sequence). This CDR3 contains 14 residues. DNA for the CDR3: TGTGCCTTGTGGCAAGAGTTGGGCAAAAAAATCAAGGTATTT. Translating it yields CALWQELGKKIKVF.

This sequence joins TRGV2 and TRGJ1 or TRGJ2. In the absence of a J gene in TCRdb, the DNA was matched to germline to assign it here. The CDR3 spans 12 residues. V was clipped by 0 bases and J by 11 bases; unmatched bases: 7. CDR1 and CDR2 from the germline V gene are EGSNGY and YDSYNSKV. CDR3 region: CATWDGPWEKLF. The CDR3 DNA reads TGTGCCACCTGGGACGGGCCTTGGGAGAAACTCTTT.

No call exists for the J gene, whereas the V gene is TRGV9. This CDR3 comprises 13 residues. CDR1 is GITISATS, CDR2 ISYDGTV, per germline (reference sequence). The CDR3 here is CALWERIYYNRLF. The CDR3 DNA reads as TGTGCCTTGTGGGAGCGGATTTATTATAACAGACTCTTT.

This clone was observed once. The identical CDR3 is also encoded by other nucleotide sequences in the sample. The V gene is TRGV9, the J gene TRGJP. The J gene comes from matching the DNA to germline here; TCRdb lacks it. V lost 3 bases to trimming and J lost 2 bases; unmatched junction nucleotides: 4. This CDR3 has 17 residues. Germline V lookup: CDR1 GITISATS, CDR2 ISYDGTV (reference sequence). CDR3 in DNA: TGTGCCTTGTGGGAGCCCAGGCAAGAGTTGGGCAAAAAAATCAAGGTATTT. Protein product: CALWEPRQELGKKIKVF.

V usage is TRGV9 and J usage is TRGJP. TCRdb leaves out the J gene; it was filled in here by matching the DNA to germline. The CDR3 loop spans 17 amino acids. The germline gives CDR1 GITISATS, CDR2 ISYDGTV (reference sequence). V lost 1 base, J lost 7 bases, and 7 bases stayed unmatched. The CDR3, as DNA: TGTGCCTTGTGGGAGGTCACAGGGGAGTTGGGCAAAAAAATCAAGGTATTT. It encodes CALWEVTGELGKKIKVF.

This clone was seen a handful of times. The chain links TRGV9 to TRGJP. No J gene was available from TCRdb, and it was assigned here by a germline match of the DNA. This CDR3 is 17 amino acids long. After removal of 2 bases from V and 7 bases from J, the junction contained 8 bases not matched to a gene. Germline V gene sequence: CDR1 GITISATS, CDR2 ISYDGTV (reference sequence). CDR3 residues: CALWEAVGELGKKIKVF. The CDR3 DNA sequence: TGTGCCTTGTGGGAGGCGGTTGGTGAGTTGGGCAAAAAAATCAAGGTATTT.

About this clone: This sequence may be a read error, since a much larger clone differs from it by one base. The same CDR3 arises from other DNA sequences in this sample as well. J is TRGJP and V is TRGV9. TCRdb offers no J gene call, so here the DNA was matched to germline to obtain one. The CDR3 is 15 amino acids. CDR1 and CDR2 (germline): GITISATS, ISYDGTV (reference sequence). DNA for the CDR3: TGTGCCTTGTGGGAGAAAGAATTGGGCAAAAAAATCAAGGTATTT. This gives the protein CALWEKELGKKIKVF.

The CDR3 region is CALWEVRPDHKKLF. The CDR3, as DNA: TGTGCCTTGTGGGAGGTGCGACCCGATCATAAGAAACTCTTT. The V gene is TRGV9, the J gene TRGJ1 or TRGJ2. The J gene was missing in TCRdb and was found by matching the end of the DNA to germline. Per the germline V gene, CDR1 is GITISATS and CDR2 is ISYDGTV (reference sequence). This CDR3 is 14 amino acids long. J gave up 8 bases and V 0 bases, and 10 bases lay outside the gene matches.

This chain connects TRGV9 to TRGJP. As TCRdb names no J gene, one was assigned here on the basis of a DNA match to germline. The ends lost 0 bases at V and 9 bases at J; junction bases unmatched: 14. Germline V CDR1 and CDR2: GITISATS, ISYDGTV (reference sequence). The CDR3 is made up of 19 amino acids. CDR3 in DNA: TGTGCCTTGTGGGAGGTGCTGTCAGGGCCTCGGTTGGGCAAAAAAATCAAGGTATTT. The encoded protein is CALWEVLSGPRLGKKIKVF.

Only a few counts were recorded for this clone. The identical CDR3 is also encoded by other nucleotide sequences in the sample. J is TRGJP and V is TRGV9. The J gene, left out of TCRdb, was set here by checking the DNA against germline. The CDR3 runs to 15 residues. Per the germline V gene, CDR1 is GITISATS and CDR2 is ISYDGTV (reference sequence). V dropped 5 bases and J dropped 4; count of bases not matched to a gene: 2. CDR3 coding DNA: TGTGCCTTGTGGGGTCAAGAGTTGGGCAAAAAAATCAAGGTATTT. It encodes CALWGQELGKKIKVF.

Remarks on this clone: A far larger clone is a single base away, which makes a read error likely. Other nucleotide sequences from this sample produce the same CDR3. The CDR3 coding sequence is TGTGCCTTGTGGGAGCGAGAGTTGGGCAAAAAAATCAAGGTATTT. Residues: CALWERELGKKIKVF. This chain uses TRGV9 with TRGJP. The J gene is not listed in TCRdb, so it was assigned here from a DNA match to germline. Trimming at V came to 3 bases and at J to 6 bases, leaving 2 bases not matched to a gene. Germline-derived CDR1 and CDR2 are GITISATS and ISYDGTV (reference sequence). This CDR3 spans 15 amino acids.

Points on this clone: Other DNA sequences within the sample encode an identical CDR3. The V and J genes are TRGV9 and TRGJP. The J gene was not available in TCRdb and was assigned here by matching the DNA to germline segments. Per germline, CDR1 GITISATS and CDR2 ISYDGTV (reference sequence). The V segment lost 0 bases and the J segment 11 bases; nucleotides outside the gene matches: 10. The CDR3 is made up of 17 amino acids. The CDR3 DNA reads as TGTGCCTTGTGGGAGGTGCTCCGGGAGCTGGGCAAAAAAATCAAGGTATTT. It translates to CALWEVLRELGKKIKVF.

The chain links TRGV9 to TRGJ1 or TRGJ2. The J gene, not given by TCRdb, was assigned here from a germline match of the nucleotide sequence. This CDR3 contains 15 residues. The V segment lost 3 bases and the J segment 5 bases; nucleotides outside the gene matches: 13. Germline lookup yields CDR1 GITISATS and CDR2 ISYDGTV (reference sequence). The CDR3 loop reads CALWEFPARDYKKLF. The CDR3 DNA reads as TGTGCCTTGTGGGAGTTTCCAGCAAGGGATTATAAGAAACTCTTT.

Of note for this clone: The same CDR3 is also encoded by other DNA sequences in this sample. The chain carries TRGV9 and TRGJP. TCRdb supplies no J gene; here it was assigned by aligning the nucleotide sequence to germline. After removal of 5 bases from V and 4 bases from J, the junction contained 11 bases not matched to a gene. Germline V lookup: CDR1 GITISATS, CDR2 ISYDGTV (reference sequence). The CDR3 is made up of 18 amino acids. In DNA, the CDR3 is TGTGCCTTGTGGGCCCCTAGATCACAAGAGTTGGGCAAAAAAATCAAGGTATTT. It yields the protein CALWAPRSQELGKKIKVF.

On this clone: Additional DNA sequences in this sample encode the identical CDR3. The J gene is TRGJP, the V gene TRGV9. Because TCRdb records no J gene, it was assigned here through a match of the DNA to germline. The J segment lost 4 bases and the V segment lost 1 base, leaving 4 bases of the junction unmatched. Germline V lookup: CDR1 GITISATS, CDR2 ISYDGTV (reference sequence). CDR3 length equals 17 residues. The chain's CDR3 is CALWEVSQELGKKIKVF. CDR3 bases: TGTGCCTTGTGGGAGGTCTCCCAAGAGTTGGGCAAAAAAATCAAGGTATTT.

Comments on this clone: The sample carries other DNA sequences with the same CDR3. This chain joins TRGV9 and TRGJP. TCRdb leaves out the J gene; it was filled in here by matching the DNA to germline. Trimming at V came to 2 bases and at J to 8 bases, leaving 0 bases not matched to a gene. CDR3 size: 14 residues. Germline V gives CDR1 GITISATS, CDR2 ISYDGTV (reference sequence). CDR3 sequence reads: CALWEELGKKIKVF. CDR3 in DNA: TGTGCCTTGTGGGAGGAGTTGGGCAAAAAAATCAAGGTATTT.

This clone was seen only once. The genes are TRGV9 and TRGJP. As TCRdb names no J gene, one was assigned here on the basis of a DNA match to germline. Looked up from germline, CDR1 is GITISATS and CDR2 is ISYDGTV (reference sequence). V was clipped by 2 bases and J by 7 bases; unmatched bases: 14. The CDR3 contains 19 residues. Here the CDR3 DNA reads TGTGCCTTGTGGGAGGGGGGAGGTACGGCGGAGTTGGGCAAAAAAATCAAGGTATTT. This translates into CALWEGGGTAELGKKIKVF.

The chain couples TRGV9 to TRGJ1 or TRGJ2. The J gene, absent from TCRdb, was called here by matching the DNA to germline. J gave up 3 bases and V 6 bases, and 8 bases lay outside the gene matches. The CDR3 has 13 residues. Per germline, CDR1 GITISATS and CDR2 ISYDGTV (reference sequence). CDR3: CALWKRVYYKKLF. The CDR3 region has the DNA TGTGCCTTGTGGAAAAGGGTTTATTATAAGAAACTCTTT.